This T cell receptor beta chain was sequenced during a study of T cell responses to AZD1222 COVID-19 vaccine. Investigators merged groups given second doses at roughly 4 or roughly 12 weeks. Per germline, CDR1 SGHDT and CDR2 YYEEEE. Trimming cost V 4 bases and J 4 bases, with 15 bases left between them. The CDR3 consists of 15 residues. On this clone: The antigen is unknown.

Only in-frame clones appear in the TCRdb table, and some are missing; sequencing was by immunoSEQ multiplex PCR. The sample lists tens of thousands of clones; approximately 90% were seen once. Study findings and constraints: Clonal diversity may have been underestimated, and the donors were mostly white British, with more females than males. Spike-specific TCR breadth and depth went up after people got two AZD1222 doses. Only six or seven AZD1222 recipients were seropositive at baseline.

The rearrangement uses TRBV5-6 and TRBJ1-5; TRBD1 might be the D (6 bases). The TCR originated in an adult who received the AZD1222 COVID-19 vaccine. The sample here was peripheral blood, taken 28 days after the second AZD1222 dose. CDR3 loop: CASSLPGQPNQPQHF. The CDR3 DNA is TGTGCCAGCAGCCTACCGGGACAACCAAATCAGCCCCAGCATTTT.